This T cell receptor beta chain is from a study of cytomegalovirus exposure and HLA in healthy donors. Whole-study findings and limits: Earlier analysis yielded a pattern in which most TCR beta V segments were productive about 90% or about 30% of the time. Presence/absence comparisons presumed near-even sequencing depth among donors. Likely technical artifact: a cluster of highly shared sequence variants.

Between the trimmed V and J ends, which lost 4 bases and 0 bases, there was a span of 7 bases. Germline CDR1 MGHRA, CDR2 YSYEKL. The CDR3 has 14 residues. A word on this clone: The antigen remains undetermined.

The PCR had 60 Vbeta and 13 Jbeta primers. Assay: immunoSEQ multiplex PCR; the TCRdb copy retains only in-frame clones and omits some. Of 150,000 or so clones listed, roughly 75% are singletons. The clonotype was recovered from a man younger than 30 in good health and CMV-seropositive. The chain joins TRBV4-1 to TRBJ1-3; no firm D call. The material sequenced was PBMCs. CDR3 residues: CASSRTDSGNTIYF. DNA of the CDR3: TGCGCCAGCAGCCGAACAGACTCTGGAAACACCATATATTTT.